This entry lists 20 T cell receptor beta chains sequenced from one sample in a study of Ad26.COV2.S vaccination and SARS-CoV-2 variants. Assay: immunoSEQ multiplex PCR; the TCRdb copy retains only in-frame clones and omits some. This table holds over 400,000 clones, roughly 90% found once. Regarding treatment: some 19 received Ad26.COV2.S at low or high dose, single or two shots; several received placebo; per-sample allocation not given. The investigators took samples on day 63 after the first vaccine or placebo injection. Sequencing used peripheral blood, obtained in a trial of Ad26.COV2.S vaccine versus placebo. The receptors shown here come from a person between 18 and 65 years old who received the Ad26.COV2.S COVID-19 vaccine or a placebo.

CDR3 loop: CASSPDKQNQPQHF. The CDR3, as DNA: TGTGCCAGCAGTCCCGACAAGCAGAATCAGCCCCAGCATTTT. The chain has TRBV6-5 and TRBJ1-5; D is undetermined. This CDR3 spans 14 amino acids. Per germline, CDR1 MNHEY and CDR2 SVGAGI. Trimming shortened V by 5 bases and J by 4 bases, and 12 bases separated the two germline ends.

The genes are TRBV29-1 and TRBJ2-2, with D hard to call. In germline, CDR1 is SQVTM, CDR2 ANQGSEA. V was trimmed by 6 bases and J by 3 bases, leaving 2 bases between them. This CDR3 is 10 amino acids long. CDR3 residues: CSVDTGELFF. For the CDR3, the DNA is TGCAGCGTAGACACCGGGGAGCTGTTTTTT.

The rearrangement joins TRBV7-2 to TRBJ1-3; D remains unclear. Per germline, CDR1 SGHTA and CDR2 FQGNSA. CDR3 size: 19 residues. The ends were cut back, 4 bases at V and 1 base at J, with 23 bases in the middle. The CDR3 protein is CASSSLSLSHYGSGNTIYF. The DNA of the CDR3 is TGTGCCAGCAGCTCTCTTTCCCTGTCGCATTACGGGTCTGGAAACACCATATATTTT.

The J gene is TRBJ2-5, the V gene TRBV3-1 (or the pseudogene TRBV3-2); 10 positions match TRBD2. CDR3 length: 17 amino acids. Trimming took 4 bases from V and 5 from J; bases not matched to a gene: 13. In germline, CDR1 is LGHDT, CDR2 YNNKEL (reference sequence). The CDR3 loop is CASSPLSEAGGLETQYF. As DNA, the CDR3 is TGTGCCAGCAGCCCGCTGAGTGAAGCGGGGGGGCTTGAGACCCAGTACTTC.

The chain recombines TRBV27 with TRBJ1-5; maybe TRBD1 (5 bases). Germline values: CDR1 MNHEY, CDR2 SMNVEV (reference sequence). V was shortened by 2 bases and J by 6 bases, with 8 bases between the two germline ends. The CDR3 sequence is 13 residues long. In DNA form, the CDR3 reads TGTGCCAGCAGTTTACAGGGCATTCAGCCCCAGCATTTT. Its protein is CASSLQGIQPQHF.

Regarding this clone: The sample has other DNA sequences that encode this CDR3 too. The chain uses TRBV18 and TRBJ2-7; the D is unclear. Trimming pared 3 bases from V and 4 bases from J, leaving 10 bases between. CDR3 size: 13 residues. CDR1 and CDR2 (germline): KGHSH, LQKENI. The CDR3 nucleotides are TGTGCCAGCTCACCCCCTAGTTCGTACGAGCAGTACTTC. Its protein is CASSPPSSYEQYF.

The chain joins TRBV18 to TRBJ2-5; the match to TRBD1 covers 9 bases. CDR1 and CDR2 (germline): KGHSH, LQKENI. Trimming cost V 5 bases and J 1 base; bases outside gene matches: 8. The CDR3 consists of 16 residues. The DNA for the CDR3 is TGTGCCAGCTCAAACAGGGGGCGCCTTGGCCAAGAGACCCAGTACTTC. Translation: CASSNRGRLGQETQYF.

The chain couples TRBV18 to TRBJ1-1; D is undetermined. Germline CDR1 KGHSH, CDR2 LQKENI. This CDR3 region has 13 residues. V lost 6 bases and J lost 4, with 12 bases in between. The CDR3 DNA is TGTGCCAGCTCGCCGGATGAGGTCACTGAAGCTTTCTTT. Encoded protein: CASSPDEVTEAFF. The full variable domain, in which reference TRBV18 and TRBJ1-1 provide the parts outside the CDR3, is NAGVMQNPRHLVRRRGQEARLRCSPMKGHSHVYWYRQLPEEGLKFMVYLQKENIIDESGMPKERFSAEFPKEGPSILRIQQVVRGDSAAYFCASSPDEVTEAFFGQGTRLTVV.

This chain uses TRBV7-9 with TRBJ1-3; D remains ambiguous. This CDR3 is built from 18 residues. Germline V CDR1 and CDR2: SEHNR, FQNEAQ (reference sequence). V was cut by 7 bases and J by 0 bases, with 22 bases left in between. The CDR3 region has the DNA TGTGCCAGCACCCCCTTCGCCTATCCAAAAATCTCTGGAAACACCATATATTTT. Encoded protein: CASTPFAYPKISGNTIYF.

This chain uses TRBV30 with TRBJ2-2; no clear D gene. Trimming pared 4 bases from V and 6 bases from J, leaving 9 bases between. The length of the CDR3 is 12 residues. Per germline, CDR1 GTSNPN and CDR2 SVGIG (reference sequence). This CDR3 is CAWMGMAGELFF. CDR3 DNA sequence: TGTGCCTGGATGGGGATGGCCGGGGAGCTGTTTTTT.

This chain connects TRBV7-9 to TRBJ2-7, with D uncertain. CDR3 length: 14 residues. Germline CDR1 is SEHNR and CDR2 is FQNEAQ (reference sequence). Trimming took off 4 bases at V and 6 bases at J, with 16 bases between the two ends. The CDR3 sequence: CASSSTSLGREQYF. The CDR3 DNA sequence: TGTGCCAGCAGCTCGACTTCCTTGGGCCGCGAGCAGTACTTC. Full variable domain (missing parts from reference TRBV7-9 and TRBJ2-7): DTGVSQNPRHKITKRGQNVTFRCDPISEHNRLYWYRQTLGQGPEFLTYFQNEAQLEKSRLLSDRFSAERPKGSFSTLEIQRTEQGDSAMYLCASSSTSLGREQYFGPGTRLTVT.

This chain connects TRBV12-3 or TRBV12-4 to TRBJ1-2; D is uncertain. The germline V and J ends were trimmed by 6 bases and 0 bases, with 8 bases remaining between them. The CDR3 is 13 residues long. The CDR3 DNA is TGTGCCAGCAGCCGCCCACCTAACTATGGCTACACCTTC. Encoded protein: CASSRPPNYGYTF.

This chain uses TRBV19 with TRBJ1-2; D might be TRBD1 (6 bases). This CDR3 has 15 residues. Germline V gene sequence: CDR1 LNHDA, CDR2 SQIVND (reference sequence). With 4 bases removed from V and 0 bases from J, the gap between germline ends came to 12 bases. CDR3 region: CASSTTGSANYGYTF. The DNA for the CDR3 is TGTGCCAGTAGTACCACAGGGTCGGCTAACTATGGCTACACCTTC.

J is TRBJ2-7 and V is TRBV18; no firm D call. The ends were cut back, 2 bases at V and 2 bases at J, with 28 bases in the middle. Germline V lookup: CDR1 KGHSH, CDR2 LQKENI. The CDR3 extends over 20 amino acids. The CDR3 DNA reads as TGTGCCAGCTCACCATTATTTGGGAAACGAGAAACGGAGACGCCCTACGAGCAGTACTTC. Translated, it gives CASSPLFGKRETETPYEQYF.

This chain links TRBV9 with TRBJ2-5; the D is unclear. Looked up from germline, CDR1 is SGDLS and CDR2 is YYNGEE. V lost 0 bases to trimming and J lost 3 bases, with 15 bases between them. The CDR3 covers 16 residues. CDR3: CASSVGVTEPKETQYF. In DNA form, the CDR3 reads TGTGCCAGCAGCGTAGGGGTGACCGAACCGAAAGAGACCCAGTACTTC. Using reference TRBV9 and TRBJ2-5 for the parts outside the CDR3, the full variable domain is DSGVTQTPKHLITATGQRVTLRCSPRSGDLSVYWYQQSLDQGLQFLIQYYNGEERAKGNILERFSAQQFPDLHSELNLSSLELGDSALYFCASSVGVTEPKETQYFGPGTRLLVL.

This chain links TRBV7-9 with TRBJ2-1, with a tentative D call TRBD1 (5 bases). The CDR3 extends over 13 amino acids. V shed 9 bases and J shed 5 bases, with 14 bases lying between them. Per the germline V gene, CDR1 is SEHNR and CDR2 is FQNEAQ (reference sequence). The CDR3 nucleotides read TGTGCCAGTCGTGAATTGGGGCACAATGAGCAGTTCTTC. Translation gives CASRELGHNEQFF.

This chain links TRBV5-6 with TRBJ2-3; 8 bases are shared with TRBD2. V was clipped by 0 bases and J by 4 bases; unmatched bases: 10. CDR3 length: 17 amino acids. Per the germline V gene, CDR1 is SGHDT and CDR2 is YYEEEE. CDR3 bases: TGTGCCAGCAGCTTGGTTCGTGGGACTAGTGTGCCAGATACGCAGTATTTT. It encodes CASSLVRGTSVPDTQYF.

This clone is a singleton in its sample. This rearrangement joins TRBV4-3 to TRBJ1-6; a possible D gene is TRBD1 (5 bases). Germline lookup yields CDR1 LGHNA and CDR2 YSLEER. This CDR3 has 14 residues. Trimming removed 1 base from V and 13 bases from J, with 14 bases in between. The CDR3 region is CASSQAQPGTPLHF. The CDR3 coding sequence is TGCGCCAGCAGCCAAGCTCAACCTGGGACGCCCCTCCACTTT.

The V call is TRBV19, the J call TRBJ1-2; TRBD1 matches at 9 bases. The junction had 6 bases not matched to a gene; V was cut back by 4 bases and J by 3 bases. The CDR3 has 15 amino acids. Germline-derived CDR1 and CDR2 are LNHDA and SQIVND (reference sequence). Here the CDR3 DNA reads TGTGCCAGTAGTACCTGGGACAGGGACGACTATGGCTACACCTTC. Its protein is CASSTWDRDDYGYTF.

This rearrangement joins TRBV5-1 to TRBJ2-3; 9 nucleotides line up with TRBD2. V lost 0 bases to trimming and J lost 1 base; unmatched junction nucleotides: 3. The CDR3 covers 16 residues. CDR1 is SGHRS and CDR2 is YFSETQ in the germline V gene. The CDR3 spells CASSLAPSGGTDTQYF. CDR3 nucleotides: TGCGCCAGCAGCTTGGCCCCTAGCGGGGGCACAGATACGCAGTATTTT.